This TCR beta chain was captured in a study of OX40 agonist ivuxolimab in advanced cancers. As for the study in general: The study gave patients intravenous ivuxolimab at 0.01 to 10 mg/kg every 2 weeks. Dose-escalation cases comprised hepatocellular carcinoma, melanoma, renal cell or head and neck cancer.

Trimming pared 0 bases from V and 8 bases from J, leaving 11 bases between. The CDR3 runs 14 residues. Germline V gene lookup returns CDR1 LGHNA and CDR2 YNFKEQ. Whole-study findings and limits: Clonal expansion among partial responders at 0.1-3.0 mg/kg ranked near the lowest.

To note about this clone: What it binds is unknown.

It was autoimmune disease history or systemic immunosuppression that excluded patients. The assay was immunoSEQ multiplex PCR, and TCRdb's table has in-frame clones only and misses some. Here the sample spans 95,000 to 100,000 clones, 90% being singletons. The sequence was collected from an adult with an advanced solid tumor such as melanoma, head and neck, liver or kidney cancer. V is TRBV4-2 and J is TRBJ2-1; D perhaps matches TRBD2 (7 bases). This material consisted of CD4+ or CD8+ T cells sorted from blood, taken in a trial of the OX40 agonist ivuxolimab. The CDR3 coding sequence is TGTGCCAGCAGCCAAGATCGGGGGGCGGATGAGCAGTTCTTC. Translated: CASSQDRGADEQFF.